These 20 T cell receptor beta chains share one sample of origin, sequenced in a study of radiation and T cells in renal cell carcinoma. Only in-frame clones appear in the TCRdb table, and some are missing; sequencing was by immunoSEQ multiplex PCR. The data hold tens of thousands of clones, with approximately 80% observed a single time. Time point defined: blood 2 weeks post-SBRT. Specified treatment: 15 Gy SBRT to primary tumor, nephrectomy 4 weeks later. The sample here was blood, taken from a patient whose treatment included radiotherapy and nephrectomy. The receptors come from a woman aged 70-85 years with renal cell carcinoma.

The CDR3 loop is CASSPMGYQETQYF. The CDR3 DNA reads as TGTGCCAGCAGCCCAATGGGGTACCAAGAGACCCAGTACTTC. The gene calls are TRBV7-2 and TRBJ2-5, with no clear D. V was shortened by 5 bases and J by 0 bases, with 10 bases between the two germline ends. The CDR3 extends over 14 amino acids. Germline loops: CDR1 SGHTA, CDR2 FQGNSA.

The V gene is TRBV14, the J gene TRBJ2-1; unclear D gene. V shed 1 base and J shed 3 bases, with 4 bases lying between them. Germline V lookup: CDR1 SGHDN, CDR2 FVKESK. The CDR3 has 13 residues. Here the CDR3 DNA reads TGTGCCAGCAGCCAAGTACTCTACAATGAGCAGTTCTTC. This sequence encodes CASSQVLYNEQFF.

The chain combines TRBV30 with TRBJ1-1; D not resolved. This CDR3 is 11 amino acids long. Germline values: CDR1 GTSNPN, CDR2 SVGIG (reference sequence). The V and J ends lost 3 bases and 2 bases respectively, with 4 bases between them. DNA of the CDR3: TGTGCCTGGAGAAGTAACACTGAAGCTTTCTTT. It encodes CAWRSNTEAFF.

J is TRBJ2-2 and V is TRBV4-3, with 10 bases that match TRBD2. Germline CDR1 and CDR2: LGHNA and YSLEER. This CDR3 is 17 amino acids long. J lost 5 bases, V lost 1 base, and 7 bases had no gene match. The CDR3 here is CASSQVAASGSTGELFF. CDR3 sequence (DNA): TGCGCCAGCAGCCAAGTAGCGGCTAGCGGGAGTACCGGGGAGCTGTTTTTT.

V is TRBV4-2 and J is TRBJ1-5; TRBD1 agrees at 11 bases. The V and J ends lost 4 bases and 2 bases, in that order; junction bases with no gene match: 7. CDR3 length equals 17 residues. Germline V gene lookup returns CDR1 LGHNA and CDR2 YNFKEQ. As DNA, the CDR3 is TGTGCCAGCAGCCCTGGACAGGGGGCAGTTGGCAATCAGCCCCAGCATTTT. This codes for CASSPGQGAVGNQPQHF.

The genes are TRBV2 and TRBJ2-6, with TRBD1 as a possible D gene (6 bases). The V and J ends lost 6 bases and 0 bases respectively, with 9 bases between them. The CDR3 contains 15 residues. From germline, CDR1 is SNHLY and CDR2 FYNNEI. The DNA for the CDR3 is TGTGCCAGCAGGCCAGGGGTCTCTGGGGCCAACGTCCTGACTTTC. Translation gives CASRPGVSGANVLTF.

The chain is built from TRBV7-8 and TRBJ2-3, with 7 bases that match TRBD2. J was trimmed by 2 bases and V by 6 bases; bases with no gene match: 8. Germline CDR1 reads SGHVS; CDR2 reads FQNEAQ. The CDR3 length is 15 residues. CDR3 coding DNA: TGTGCCAGCAGTATACCCCAGCGGGACACAGATACGCAGTATTTT. Translated: CASSIPQRDTDTQYF.

The chain carries TRBV5-1 and TRBJ1-5, with 7 bases lining up with TRBD1. This CDR3 is built from 15 residues. Germline V gene data show CDR1 as SGHRS and CDR2 as YFSETQ. Losses at the gene ends were 4 bases for V and 6 bases for J; bases not matched to a gene: 10. CDR3 residues: CASSITGDRSQPQHF. The DNA of the CDR3 is TGCGCCAGCAGCATAACAGGGGACCGCAGTCAGCCCCAGCATTTT. Variable domain in full (rest from reference TRBV5-1 and TRBJ1-5): KAGVTQTPRYLIKTRGQQVTLSCSPISGHRSVSWYQQTPGQGLQFLFEYFSETQRNKGNFPGRFSGRQFSNSRSEMNVSTLELGDSALYLCASSITGDRSQPQHFGDGTRLSIL.

V gene TRBV30 combines with J gene TRBJ1-1, with D tentatively TRBD1 (6 bases). The CDR3 totals 12 residues. Trimming stripped 8 bases from V and 4 bases from J, with 14 bases between. Germline V gene lookup returns CDR1 GTSNPN and CDR2 SVGIG (reference sequence). CDR3 nucleotides: TGTGCCACCCGACAGGAGGGCACTGAAGCTTTCTTT. Translating it yields CATRQEGTEAFF.

V is TRBV11-2 and J is TRBJ2-3; 8 bases agree with TRBD2. Germline lookup yields CDR1 SGHAT and CDR2 FQNNGV. V was pared by 1 base and J by 6 bases, with 6 bases of the junction left unmatched. The CDR3 contains 15 residues. The CDR3 here is CASSLGQAGVDTQYF. CDR3 nucleotides: TGTGCCAGCAGCTTAGGGCAAGCGGGAGTGGATACGCAGTATTTT.

The rearrangement uses TRBV28 and TRBJ2-5; D unclear. CDR1 is MDHEN, CDR2 SYDVKM, per germline. The CDR3 extends over 9 amino acids. Trimming shortened V by 2 bases and J by 12 bases, and 4 bases separated the two germline ends. The CDR3 reads CASSLRKYF. CDR3 DNA sequence: TGTGCCAGCAGTTTACGTAAGTACTTC.

CDR3 protein: CAWSGQGGADQPQHF. CDR3 bases: TGTGCCTGGAGTGGACAGGGGGGGGCCGATCAGCCCCAGCATTTT. The rearrangement uses TRBV30 and TRBJ1-5, with 9 bases that match TRBD1. CDR3 length equals 15 residues. The ends lost 1 base at V and 5 bases at J; junction bases unmatched: 6. Germline V lookup: CDR1 GTSNPN, CDR2 SVGIG (reference sequence). The complete variable domain, with remaining parts taken from reference TRBV30 and TRBJ1-5, reads SQTIHQWPATLVQPVGSPLSLECTVEGTSNPNLYWYRQAAGRGLQLLFYSVGIGQISSEVPQNLSASRPQDRQFILSSKKLLLSDSGFYLCAWSGQGGADQPQHFGDGTRLSIL.

V usage is TRBV6-5 and J usage is TRBJ1-5; no reliable D call. The CDR3 is 16 residues long. Germline values: CDR1 MNHEY, CDR2 SVGAGI. Trimming removed 4 bases from V and 0 bases from J, with 13 bases in between. CDR3 protein: CASSLKGGYSNQPQHF. CDR3 coding DNA: TGTGCCAGCAGTTTAAAGGGAGGATATAGCAATCAGCCCCAGCATTTT.

The chain links TRBV4-1 to TRBJ2-1; no clear D gene. CDR1 MGHRA and CDR2 YSYEKL come from the germline V gene. V lost 6 bases to trimming and J lost 4 bases, with 4 bases between them. The CDR3 is 11 amino acids. CDR3 coding DNA: TGCGCCAGCAGGAGTTACAATGAGCAGTTCTTC. Translating it yields CASRSYNEQFF.

This chain joins TRBV4-1 and TRBJ2-7; D may be TRBD1 (6 bases). The CDR3 has 13 amino acids. Trimming cost V 0 bases and J 10 bases, with 13 bases left between them. Germline CDR1 reads MGHRA; CDR2 reads YSYEKL. Here the CDR3 reads CASSQESRTAQYF. The CDR3 region has the DNA TGCGCCAGCAGCCAAGAGAGTAGGACAGCTCAGTACTTC.

The chain has TRBV10-3 and TRBJ2-7; 9 bases agree with TRBD1. This CDR3 spans 15 amino acids. V lost 0 bases and J lost 9; bases outside the gene matches: 9. Germline V gene lookup returns CDR1 ENHRY and CDR2 SYGVKD. The CDR3 is CAISESNDRGSGQYF. Here the CDR3 DNA reads TGTGCCATCAGTGAGTCAAATGACAGGGGGAGCGGGCAGTACTTC.

The chain recombines TRBV6-1 with TRBJ2-2; D is possibly TRBD1 or TRBD2 (5 bases each). Trimming shortened V by 10 bases and J by 2 bases, and 17 bases separated the two germline ends. In germline, CDR1 is MNHNS, CDR2 SASEGT. This CDR3 has 15 amino acids. The CDR3 DNA sequence: TGTGCCACGATTCGGGACGCTCTTAACACCGGGGAGCTGTTTTTT. Its protein product is CATIRDALNTGELFF.

The rearrangement uses TRBV21-1 and TRBJ2-7. TRBV21-1 represents a pseudogene. CDR3 length: 13 amino acids. The chain's CDR3 is CASSPHEAYEQYF. CDR3 DNA: TGTGCCAGCAGCCCCCACGAAGCCTACGAGCAGTACTTC.

The chain links TRBV5-4 to TRBJ2-3, with 12 positions matching TRBD2. V shed 0 bases and J 5 bases; nucleotides not matched to a gene: 7. The length of the CDR3 is 17 residues. CDR1 is SGHNT and CDR2 is YYREEE in the germline V gene (reference sequence). The DNA for the CDR3 is TGTGCCAGCAGCTTGGCCTCGACTAGCGGGAGTAGAGATACGCAGTATTTT. This translates into CASSLASTSGSRDTQYF.

The CDR3 protein is CATWNSRGTYGYTF. In DNA, the CDR3 is TGTGCCACTTGGAACAGTAGAGGGACTTATGGCTACACCTTC. The rearrangement links TRBV6-5 to TRBJ1-2; D is perhaps TRBD1 (5 bases). The CDR3 covers 14 residues. Germline lookup yields CDR1 MNHEY and CDR2 SVGAGI. V lost 10 bases and J lost 5, with 20 bases in between.